The rows below give T cell receptor beta chains drawn from one sample of a study of shared clonotypes between healthy human individuals. Libraries were prepared by immunoSEQ multiplex PCR; TCRdb keeps only in-frame clonotypes and omits some of them. The sample holds some 630,000 clones, about 95% seen once. Sequenced material: naive CD8+ T cells sorted from blood. The receptors were sampled from a woman aged 25 to 45 in good health. CDR3s include the opening cysteine and the closing phenylalanine or tryptophan. The order of the fields is clone size, J gene, D gene, V gene, CDR3 DNA, CDR3 protein. The D gene is left open where the match is weak. Clone size is stated in some rows and not others, as once, few, many or a class when expanded.

- TRBJ1-5 - TRBV28 TGTGCCAGCAGCAGAGATAATCAGCCCCAGCATTTT CASSRDNQPQHF
once TRBJ2-1 - TRBV15 TGTGCCACCAGCAGAGACGGGGACCCCCCCTACAATGAGCAGTTCTTC CATSRDGDPPYNEQFF
once TRBJ1-1 TRBD1 TRBV28 TGTGCCAGCAGTCCGTCCAGGGGGATGGACACTGAAGCTTTCTTT CASSPSRGMDTEAFF
- TRBJ2-7 - TRBV2 TGTGCCAGCAGTGAAGCAGGGGACATCTGGGCGTACTACGAGCAGTACTTC CASSEAGDIWAYYEQYF
- TRBJ2-7 - TRBV5-5 TGTGCCAGCAGTTTTCTTCGGACTGACATCTCCTACGAGCAGTACTTC CASSFLRTDISYEQYF
- TRBJ2-3 - TRBV6-6 TGTGCCAGCAGCCCACTGGACCGGAGCACAGATACGCAGTATTTT CASSPLDRSTDTQYF
- TRBJ2-7 - TRBV6-1 TGTGCCAGCGCTGGACCCGTACCTTACGAGCAGTACTTC CASAGPVPYEQYF
- TRBJ2-2 - TRBV5-6 TGTGCCAGCGCTTCACAGGGAGATACCGGGGAGCTGTTTTTT CASASQGDTGELFF
- TRBJ2-1 TRBD1 TRBV10-1 TGCGCCAGCAGTGAGTACAGGACAGGGGGCAATGAGCAGTTCTTC CASSEYRTGGNEQFF
once TRBJ2-7 - TRBV14 TGTGCCAGCAGCCAACGGGGCTCGGGATACGAGCAGTACTTC CASSQRGSGYEQYF
- TRBJ2-2 - TRBV4-1 TGCGCCAGCAGCCGCCTCGTAGTTCCGCAGGTTTCGGGGCTGTTTTTT CASSRLVVPQVSGLFF
few TRBJ1-1 - TRBV14 TGTGCCAGCAGCCAAACAGGGTTGAACACTGAAGCTTTCTTT CASSQTGLNTEAFF
- TRBJ2-1 TRBD1 TRBV7-9 TGTGCCAGCAGCCAGGGACAGGGAGTAGACAATGAGCAGTTCTTC CASSQGQGVDNEQFF
- TRBJ2-7 TRBD1 TRBV9 TGTGCCAGCAGCGTAGGGGTGACAGGGAGATACGAGCAGTACTTC CASSVGVTGRYEQYF
- TRBJ1-2 - TRBV13 TGTGCCAGCAGCACCGGACTCACGTTAGCTAACTATGGCTACACCTTC CASSTGLTLANYGYTF
- TRBJ2-7 - TRBV7-2 TGTGCCAGCAGTCATATTACCCCCGAGCAGTACTTC CASSHITPEQYF
- TRBJ2-1 TRBD2 TRBV29-1 TGCAGCGTCCCCCCCCCTAGCGGGTACAATGAGCAGTTCTTC CSVPPPSGYNEQFF
- TRBJ2-7 - TRBV5-6 TGTGCCAGCAGAGAGTCTGGGTATTACGAGCAGTACTTC CASRESGYYEQYF
- TRBJ2-5 - TRBV5-4 TGTGCCAGCAGCTTGGGTTACTACCAAGAGACCCAGTACTTC CASSLGYYQETQYF
- TRBJ1-1 TRBD1 TRBV19 TGTGCCAGTAGTATGTTCCGACAGGGAAATATAGGGACTGAAGCTTTCTTT CASSMFRQGNIGTEAFF
- TRBJ2-3 - TRBV6-1 TGTGCCAGCAGTGTACCAGGGTGGAGCACAGATACGCAGTATTTT CASSVPGWSTDTQYF
- TRBJ2-1 TRBD2 TRBV7-6 TGTGCCAGCAGCTTAGTGGGGACTAGCGGCCTCAATGAGCAGTTCTTC CASSLVGTSGLNEQFF
- TRBJ1-1 TRBD1 TRBV7-8 TGTGCCAGCAGTACAGGGGAGGAGCGGGACACTGAAGCTTTCTTT CASSTGEERDTEAFF
- TRBJ2-5 TRBD2 TRBV28 TGTGCCAGCAGTTTTGGGCTAGCGGGAGGTGGAGAGACCCAGTACTTC CASSFGLAGGGETQYF